These 25 T cell receptor beta chains were sequenced from one sample in a study of cytomegalovirus exposure and HLA in healthy donors. The protocol was immunoSEQ multiplex PCR, while the TCRdb copy is restricted to in-frame clones and leaves out a portion. The sample lists 200,000 or so clones; approximately 80% were seen once. The sequenced sample was PBMCs. These receptors all come from a woman aged 25 to 39 in good health and CMV-seropositive.

The CDR3 reads CARAGDPSRGYTF. In DNA, the CDR3 is TGTGCCAGAGCAGGGGACCCCTCTCGTGGCTACACCTTC. The chain employs TRBV2 and TRBJ1-2; D perhaps matches TRBD1 (6 bases). The germline V gene has CDR1 SNHLY and CDR2 FYNNEI. The length of the CDR3 is 13 residues. V shed 9 bases and J shed 7 bases, with 18 bases lying between them.

V and J are TRBV5-1 and TRBJ2-1; TRBD2 matches 9 bases. CDR3 length: 15 residues. CDR1 is SGHRS, CDR2 YFSETQ, per germline. V shed 0 bases and J 6 bases; nucleotides not matched to a gene: 4. The CDR3 here is CASSLEGSGSNEQFF. CDR3 sequence (DNA): TGCGCCAGCAGCTTGGAAGGTAGCGGGAGCAATGAGCAGTTCTTC.

The chain links TRBV5-1 to TRBJ2-3; 8 bases align to TRBD2. The germline V gene encodes CDR1 SGHRS and CDR2 YFSETQ. V lost 4 bases and J lost 4; bases outside the gene matches: 14. This CDR3 is built from 17 residues. The DNA of the CDR3 is TGCGCCAGCAGCCCCGAACCGGGACTAGTAGGCTCAGATACGCAGTATTTT. Residues: CASSPEPGLVGSDTQYF.

The chain recombines TRBV7-2 with TRBJ2-3, with 7 bases aligning to TRBD1. V shed 8 bases and J 2 bases; nucleotides not matched to a gene: 10. Germline assignment: CDR1 SGHTA and CDR2 FQGNSA. CDR3 length: 15 amino acids. The chain's CDR3 is CASEPGQSYTDTQYF. Here the CDR3 DNA reads TGTGCCAGCGAACCGGGACAGTCATACACAGATACGCAGTATTTT.

The chain combines TRBV5-4 with TRBJ2-1, with 9 bases fitting TRBD1. CDR1 and CDR2 from the germline V gene are SGHNT and YYREEE (reference sequence). The CDR3 loop spans 15 amino acids. V was clipped by 2 bases and J by 6 bases; unmatched bases: 6. This chain's CDR3 is CASSFDRGNGNEQFF. The CDR3 coding sequence is TGTGCCAGCAGCTTCGACAGGGGGAACGGCAATGAGCAGTTCTTC.

This clone was seen many times. The rearrangement uses TRBV18 and TRBJ1-3; D unresolved. The CDR3 contains 16 residues. The germline gives CDR1 KGHSH, CDR2 LQKENI. The V end lost 3 bases, the J end lost 0 bases, and 12 bases lay between the germline ends. In DNA form, the CDR3 reads TGTGCCAGCTCACCCGCGGGATATGGCTCTGGAAACACCATATATTTT. Protein: CASSPAGYGSGNTIYF.

This clone showed up just once. CDR3 amino acids: CASSFREVSGNTIYF. In DNA form, the CDR3 reads TGTGCCAGCAGCTTCAGAGAGGTCTCTGGAAACACCATATATTTT. V usage is TRBV11-2 and J usage is TRBJ1-3; D not resolved. Trimming took 3 bases from V and 0 from J, leaving 9 bases between them. Germline values: CDR1 SGHAT, CDR2 FQNNGV. The CDR3 runs 15 residues.

CDR3 sequence (DNA): TGTGCCAGCAAGAGGGGGCGGGATCTGTACAATGAGCAGTTCTTC. This translates into CASKRGRDLYNEQFF. The chain has TRBV6-5 and TRBJ2-1; perhaps TRBD1 as D (7 bases). Trimming stripped 7 bases from V and 4 bases from J, with 17 bases between. Germline V CDR1 and CDR2: MNHEY, SVGAGI. The CDR3 runs 15 residues.

This chain connects TRBV2 to TRBJ2-2, with D possibly matching TRBD2 (7 bases). The CDR3 has 14 residues. Germline values: CDR1 SNHLY, CDR2 FYNNEI. The V gene lost 6 bases and the J gene lost 6 bases, with 14 bases spanning the gap. CDR3 nucleotides: TGTGCCAGCAGAGCCGGGGAGGGGGCCGGGGAGCTGTTTTTT. Its translation is CASRAGEGAGELFF.

The rearrangement uses TRBV7-6 and TRBJ2-2; D is undetermined. V was shortened by 5 bases and J by 6 bases, with 4 bases between the two germline ends. The CDR3 covers 11 residues. The germline V gene encodes CDR1 SGHVS and CDR2 FNYEAQ. The CDR3, as DNA: TGTGCCAGCAGCCAGTCCGGGGAGCTGTTTTTT. Translating gives CASSQSGELFF.

The chain employs TRBV18 and TRBJ2-7; a weak D match, TRBD2 (6 bases). The CDR3 length is 12 residues. CDR1 and CDR2 from the germline V gene are KGHSH and LQKENI. With 5 bases removed from V and 1 base from J, the gap between germline ends came to 6 bases. CDR3 sequence: CASSAGSYEQYF. The CDR3 DNA follows: TGTGCCAGCTCAGCGGGGTCCTACGAGCAGTACTTC. Full variable domain (missing parts from reference TRBV18 and TRBJ2-7): NAGVMQNPRHLVRRRGQEARLRCSPMKGHSHVYWYRQLPEEGLKFMVYLQKENIIDESGMPKERFSAEFPKEGPSILRIQQVVRGDSAAYFCASSAGSYEQYFGPGTRLTVT.

J is TRBJ2-6 and V is TRBV6-5; unclear D gene. The CDR3 runs to 15 residues. Germline CDR1 reads MNHEY; CDR2 reads SVGAGI. Trimming removed 2 bases at V and 0 bases at J, with 5 bases between. CDR3 protein: CASSYRYSGANVLTF. In nucleotides, the CDR3 is TGTGCCAGCAGTTACCGTTACTCTGGGGCCAACGTCCTGACTTTC.

The chain recombines TRBV10-1 with TRBJ2-7; possibly TRBD2 for D (6 bases). With 8 bases removed from V and 6 bases from J, the gap between germline ends came to 11 bases. The CDR3 consists of 11 residues. CDR1 and CDR2 from the germline V gene are WNHNN and SYGVQD (reference sequence). In DNA form, the CDR3 reads TGCGCCAGCTCCCAGGGAGGCGAGCAGTACTTC. Encoded protein: CASSQGGEQYF.

The CDR3 region has the DNA TGCGCCAGCAGCCTAACTAGCGCCGCCGGCAATGAGCAGTTCTTC. Translating it yields CASSLTSAAGNEQFF. The rearrangement links TRBV5-1 to TRBJ2-1, with TRBD2 matching 7 bases. Germline V lookup: CDR1 SGHRS, CDR2 YFSETQ. CDR3 length: 15 amino acids. With V trimmed by 4 bases and J by 6 bases, 10 bases remained unmatched.

CDR3 sequence reads: CATSRGGTSEGETQYF. In nucleotides, the CDR3 is TGTGCCACCAGCAGAGGGGGGACTTCAGAGGGGGAGACCCAGTACTTC. The rearrangement joins TRBV15 to TRBJ2-5; TRBD2 is a possible D gene (6 bases). This CDR3 has 16 amino acids. The ends were cut back, 1 base at V and 5 bases at J, with 17 bases in the middle. The V gene's germline CDR1 is LNHNV and CDR2 YYDKDF (reference sequence). The variable domain in full, completed from reference TRBV15 and TRBJ2-5, reads DAMVIQNPRYQVTQFGKPVTLSCSQTLNHNVMYWYQQKSSQAPKLLFHYYDKDFNNEADTPDNFQSRRPNTSFCFLDIRSPGLGDTAMYLCATSRGGTSEGETQYFGPGTRLLVL.

The J gene is TRBJ1-5, the V gene TRBV19; TRBD1 agrees at 8 bases. V trimming: 1 base; J trimming: 6 bases; junction bases outside the gene matches: 8. Germline CDR1 is LNHDA and CDR2 is SQIVND (reference sequence). The CDR3 loop spans 16 amino acids. CDR3 in amino acids: CASSIGGTGPSQPQHF. The CDR3 nucleotides are TGTGCCAGTAGTATAGGAGGGACAGGACCTAGTCAGCCCCAGCATTTT. Full variable domain (rest looked up from reference TRBV19 and TRBJ1-5): DGGITQSPKYLFRKEGQNVTLSCEQNLNHDAMYWYRQDPGQGLRLIYYSQIVNDFQKGDIAEGYSVSREKKESFPLTVTSAQKNPTAFYLCASSIGGTGPSQPQHFGDGTRLSIL.

J is TRBJ1-1 and V is TRBV28; TRBD1 matches at 9 bases. The germline V gene encodes CDR1 MDHEN and CDR2 SYDVKM. The V segment lost 5 bases and the J segment 5 bases; nucleotides outside the gene matches: 9. The CDR3 length is 15 residues. This CDR3 is CASSRTGAGGTEAFF. CDR3 in DNA: TGTGCCAGCAGTAGGACAGGGGCGGGTGGTACTGAAGCTTTCTTT.

The CDR3 DNA sequence: TGTGCCAGCAGCCAGTACTACGTCCCAAAGGTAGAGCAGTACTTC. It codes for CASSQYYVPKVEQYF. The rearrangement uses TRBV2 and TRBJ2-7; D uncertain. The germline CDR1 and CDR2 sequences are SNHLY and FYNNEI. V was pared by 6 bases and J by 7 bases, with 22 bases between. The CDR3 contains 15 residues.

The chain recombines TRBV6-5 with TRBJ1-2, with TRBD1 identical over 10 bases. Trimming removed 5 bases from V and 4 bases from J; junction bases left unmatched: 7. The germline V gene has CDR1 MNHEY and CDR2 SVGAGI. This CDR3 has 15 residues. This CDR3 is CASSARTGGAYGYTF. Here the CDR3 DNA reads TGTGCCAGCAGTGCCCGGACAGGGGGAGCCTATGGCTACACCTTC.

This chain connects TRBV10-2 to TRBJ1-5; possible D gene TRBD1, 6 bases. Trimming removed 3 bases from V and 5 bases from J, with 11 bases in between. The germline gives CDR1 WSHSY, CDR2 SAAADI. The CDR3 is made up of 14 amino acids. The CDR3 protein is CASSETGRDQPQHF. The CDR3 DNA is TGCGCCAGCAGTGAAACAGGGAGGGATCAGCCCCAGCATTTT.

The rearrangement joins TRBV5-5 to TRBJ1-2; possible D gene TRBD1, 5 bases. Trimming shortened V by 3 bases and J by 4 bases, and 16 bases separated the two germline ends. Germline V CDR1 and CDR2: SGHKS, YYEKEE (reference sequence). This CDR3 comprises 15 residues. The CDR3 loop reads CASSSTVQGGYGYTF. CDR3 nucleotides: TGTGCCAGCAGCTCCACGGTCCAGGGAGGCTATGGCTACACCTTC.

The V and J genes are TRBV4-1 and TRBJ2-3; 11 bases fit TRBD2. The CDR3 has 15 residues. CDR1 MGHRA and CDR2 YSYEKL come from the germline V gene. Losses at the gene ends were 6 bases for V and 6 bases for J; bases not matched to a gene: 8. As DNA, the CDR3 is TGCGCCAGCAGAACGACTAGCGGGATGTCGGATACGCAGTATTTT. It translates to CASRTTSGMSDTQYF.

This clone occurred a few times. V usage is TRBV5-1 and J usage is TRBJ2-7; 7 bases fit TRBD1. Germline loops: CDR1 SGHRS, CDR2 YFSETQ. The CDR3 sequence is 14 residues long. The ends lost 4 bases at V and 2 bases at J; junction bases unmatched: 6. The CDR3 region has the DNA TGCGCCAGCAGCACCGGGACAGCCGCCTACGAGCAGTACTTC. This encodes CASSTGTAAYEQYF. The complete variable domain, with remaining parts taken from reference TRBV5-1 and TRBJ2-7, reads KAGVTQTPRYLIKTRGQQVTLSCSPISGHRSVSWYQQTPGQGLQFLFEYFSETQRNKGNFPGRFSGRQFSNSRSEMNVSTLELGDSALYLCASSTGTAAYEQYFGPGTRLTVT.

J is TRBJ1-2 and V is TRBV7-2; the D gene is possibly TRBD1 (5 bases). The germline V gene encodes CDR1 SGHTA and CDR2 FQGNSA. Trimming stripped 1 base from V and 4 bases from J, with 13 bases between. The length of the CDR3 is 15 residues. The CDR3 region has the DNA TGTGCCAGCAGCTTAGGGGTAGGGGTTGTCTATGGCTACACCTTC. This encodes CASSLGVGVVYGYTF.

V and J are TRBV5-1 and TRBJ1-2; 9 nucleotides match TRBD1. After removal of 5 bases from V and 8 bases from J, the junction contained 13 bases not matched to a gene. CDR3 length: 15 residues. The germline V gene has CDR1 SGHRS and CDR2 YFSETQ. The CDR3 DNA follows: TGCGCCAGCAGTACGAACCCCGGGACAGGGAGCGGCTACACCTTC. As protein: CASSTNPGTGSGYTF.